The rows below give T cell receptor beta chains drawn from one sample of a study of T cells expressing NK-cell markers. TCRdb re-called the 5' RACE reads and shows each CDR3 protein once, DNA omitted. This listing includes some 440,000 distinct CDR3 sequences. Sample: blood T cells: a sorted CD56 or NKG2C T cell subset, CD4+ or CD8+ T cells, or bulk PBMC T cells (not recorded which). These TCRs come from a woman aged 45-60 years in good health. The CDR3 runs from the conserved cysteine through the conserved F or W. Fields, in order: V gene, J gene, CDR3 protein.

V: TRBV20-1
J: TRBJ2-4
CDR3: CSARPRTGGNIQYF

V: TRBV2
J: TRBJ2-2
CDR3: CASREAANTGELFF

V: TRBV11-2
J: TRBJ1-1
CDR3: CASILKMDMNTEAFF

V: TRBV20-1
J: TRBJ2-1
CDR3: CSAREPVVGLSYGEQFF

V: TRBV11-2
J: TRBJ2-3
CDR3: CASSLGGTSGGTDTQYF

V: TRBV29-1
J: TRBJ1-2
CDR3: CSVAWDVAYGYTF

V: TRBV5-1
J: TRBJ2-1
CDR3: CASSLMPLAGGIINEQFF

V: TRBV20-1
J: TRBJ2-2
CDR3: CSATPTSKGGRGELFF

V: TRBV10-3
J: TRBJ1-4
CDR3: CAISERWGYEKLFF

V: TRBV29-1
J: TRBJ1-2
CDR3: CSVGRTDYGYTF

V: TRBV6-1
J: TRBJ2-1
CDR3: CASSDPRRDEQFF

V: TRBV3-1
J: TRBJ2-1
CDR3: CASSPSTETPQFF

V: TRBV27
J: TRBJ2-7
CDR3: CASSLIRSGLSYEQYF

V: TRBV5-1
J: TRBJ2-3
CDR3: CASSPQGYSDTQYF

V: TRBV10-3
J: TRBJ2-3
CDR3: CAISPGDQRTDTQYF

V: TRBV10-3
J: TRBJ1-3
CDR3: CAIRAGVENTIYF

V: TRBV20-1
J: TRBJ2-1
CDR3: CSAFRIISRAYNEQFF

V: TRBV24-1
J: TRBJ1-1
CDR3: CATSDTGGRNTEAFF

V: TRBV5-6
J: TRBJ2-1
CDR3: CASSLRDRAIDNEQFF

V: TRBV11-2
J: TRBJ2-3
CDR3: CASSPGGREGRHTQYF

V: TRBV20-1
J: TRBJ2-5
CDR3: CSAPSGGRYQETQYF

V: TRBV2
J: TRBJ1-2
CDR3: CASSYPGQGPYGYTF

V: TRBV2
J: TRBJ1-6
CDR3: CASSEDPSPLHF

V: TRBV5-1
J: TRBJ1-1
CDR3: CASSLYRGVYTEAFF

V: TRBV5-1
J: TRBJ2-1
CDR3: CASSPRGRLAGNEQFF

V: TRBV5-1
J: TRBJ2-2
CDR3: CASSLSSGRRTGELFF

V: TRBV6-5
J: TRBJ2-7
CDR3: CASSRPQGREQYF

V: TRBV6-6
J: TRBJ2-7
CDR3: CASRPASGTYEQYF

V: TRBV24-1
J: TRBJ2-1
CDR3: CATSGVNEQFF

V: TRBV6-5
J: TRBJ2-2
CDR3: CASKVYGELFF

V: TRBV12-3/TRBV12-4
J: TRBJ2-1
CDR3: CASSLRLPGQGLRNEQFF

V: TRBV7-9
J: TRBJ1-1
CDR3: CASSLRGQGIGMNTEAFF

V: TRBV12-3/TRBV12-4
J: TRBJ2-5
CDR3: CASTPAGVWETQYF

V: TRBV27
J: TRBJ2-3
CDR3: CASSWRTSGTDTQYF

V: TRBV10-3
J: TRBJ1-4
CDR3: CAISAMTGGGEKLFF

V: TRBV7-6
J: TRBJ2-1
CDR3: CASSLYGTSGSNEQFF

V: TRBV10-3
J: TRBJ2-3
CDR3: CAIRSGTDTDTQYF

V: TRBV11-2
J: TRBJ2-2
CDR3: CASSPDLLVPNTGELFF

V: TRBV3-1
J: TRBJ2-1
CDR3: CASSSRAGALGEQFF

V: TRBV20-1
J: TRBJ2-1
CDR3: CSASHRTGSNYEQFF

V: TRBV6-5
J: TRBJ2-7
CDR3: CASSSRTSVYF

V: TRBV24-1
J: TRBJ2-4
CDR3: CADERDKNIQYF

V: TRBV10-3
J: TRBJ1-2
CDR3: CAISDSGRANYGYTF

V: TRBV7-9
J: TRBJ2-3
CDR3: CASSLSGTSGSLSDTQYF

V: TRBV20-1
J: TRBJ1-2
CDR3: CSVKGQHNSNYGYTF

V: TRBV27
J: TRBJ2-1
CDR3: CASSLSGISLFF

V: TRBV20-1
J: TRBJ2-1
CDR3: CSARDGTRPNHEQFF

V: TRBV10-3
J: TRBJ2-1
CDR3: CAIFESGSNNNEQFF

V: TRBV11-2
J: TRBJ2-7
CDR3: CASSLREGRYEQYF

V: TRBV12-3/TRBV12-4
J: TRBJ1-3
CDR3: CASSPSRQKFSGNTIYF

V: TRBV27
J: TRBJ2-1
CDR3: CASVAGALNEQFF

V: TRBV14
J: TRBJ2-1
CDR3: CASSQDFGRGKPITVYNEQFF

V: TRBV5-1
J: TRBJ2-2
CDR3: CASSLSSGRVFTGELFF